This T cell receptor beta chain was observed in a study of post-analysis software for immune sequencing data. Study outcomes and limitations: Samples from one preparation batch, clustered by F measure, grouped strongly together. Patients had higher frequencies than controls of five TRBV segments, including TRBV5-6, TRBV5-1 and TRBV20-1. Those with multiple sclerosis, the patient group, showed significantly lower normalized Chao1 diversity than controls.

As concerns this clonotype: Antigen specificity is unknown.

Incorporated into the TCR beta cDNA libraries were unique molecular identifiers, which served to reduce PCR and sequencing biases. In TCRdb, the PCR reads were re-called with MiXCR into one record per CDR3 protein. The sample carries approximately 350,000 distinct CDR3 sequences, roughly 30% recorded once. V shed 6 bases, J shed 4 bases, and the junction held 10 bases outside the gene matches. The CDR3 has 16 amino acids. Germline lookup yields CDR1 SGHVS and CDR2 FQNEAQ. Sample: blood. The receptor's source is a girl aged 5 to 17 with multiple sclerosis. The V call is TRBV7-8, the J call TRBJ2-5, with 11 bases aligning to TRBD1. CDR3: CASSPGQGAFGETQYF. CDR3 in DNA: TGTGCCAGCAGTCCAGGACAGGGGGCGTTTGGAGAGACCCAGTACTTC.